Following are 8 T cell receptor beta chains from one sample sequenced in a study of cytomegalovirus exposure and HLA in healthy donors. This PCR relied on a set of 60 Vbeta primers and 13 Jbeta primers. Some clones are missing from TCRdb's copy, which holds only in-frame ones; the method was immunoSEQ multiplex PCR. Of more than 140,000 clones in the sample, almost 85% were seen once. The specimen sequenced was PBMCs. The receptor set was obtained from a man younger than 45 in good health and CMV-seropositive.

V and J are TRBV6-5 and TRBJ2-5, with TRBD2 matching 7 bases. This CDR3 is 15 amino acids long. After removal of 3 bases from V and 3 bases from J, the junction contained 7 bases not matched to a gene. Germline loops: CDR1 MNHEY, CDR2 SVGAGI. The CDR3 DNA is TGTGCCAGCAGTTATTTGGGAGGGCCCAAAGAGACCCAGTACTTC. It yields the protein CASSYLGGPKETQYF.

A few counts support this clone. The chain is built from TRBV28 and TRBJ1-1, with a possible D match to TRBD1 (6 bases). The ends were cut back, 6 bases at V and 0 bases at J, with 11 bases in the middle. The CDR3 runs to 14 residues. Germline assignment: CDR1 MDHEN and CDR2 SYDVKM. CDR3: CASSRGGLNTEAFF. CDR3 nucleotides: TGTGCCAGCAGCCGCGGGGGCCTGAACACTGAAGCTTTCTTT. Full variable domain (missing parts from reference TRBV28 and TRBJ1-1): DVKVTQSSRYLVKRTGEKVFLECVQDMDHENMFWYRQDPGLGLRLIYFSYDVKMKEKGDIPEGYSVSREKKERFSLILESASTNQTSMYLCASSRGGLNTEAFFGQGTRLTVV.

Here the CDR3 DNA reads TGTGCCTGGAGTGCGGGGGACTACGAGCAGTACTTC. As protein: CAWSAGDYEQYF. This chain links TRBV30 with TRBJ2-7; possibly TRBD2 for D (6 bases). The CDR3 runs 12 residues. Looked up from germline, CDR1 is GTSNPN and CDR2 is SVGIG (reference sequence). V dropped 1 base and J dropped 3 bases, with 7 bases sitting between them.

The chain couples TRBV30 to TRBJ2-7, with D possibly matching TRBD1 (6 bases). Trimming removed 0 bases at V and 7 bases at J, with 13 bases between. The CDR3 runs 13 residues. Germline V gene sequence: CDR1 GTSNPN, CDR2 SVGIG (reference sequence). The DNA of the CDR3 is TGTGCCTGGAGTGTCACAGGGTCTGGGGAGCAGTACTTC. Its protein is CAWSVTGSGEQYF.

This chain links TRBV10-2 with TRBJ2-1, with 9 nucleotides matching TRBD2. Germline loops: CDR1 WSHSY, CDR2 SAAADI. Trimming cost V 7 bases and J 7 bases; bases outside gene matches: 11. The CDR3 has 15 amino acids. The chain's CDR3 is CASIPGLAPPNEQFF. In DNA, the CDR3 is TGCGCCAGCATCCCGGGACTAGCTCCACCTAATGAGCAGTTCTTC.

The V call is TRBV23-1, the J call TRBJ2-3, with 11 nucleotides matching TRBD2. TRBV23-1 carries the ORF label, with uncertain function. With 0 bases clipped from V and 6 bases from J, the junction kept 20 bases outside the gene matches. This CDR3 spans 21 amino acids. The CDR3 loop is CASSQSLRGPSTSGEWDTQYF. The DNA of the CDR3 is TGCGCCAGCAGTCAATCCCTCAGGGGGCCATCGACTAGCGGGGAATGGGATACGCAGTATTTT.

J is TRBJ1-2 and V is TRBV28, with 7 bases lining up with TRBD1. The V and J ends lost 6 bases and 8 bases, in that order; junction bases with no gene match: 6. The germline V gene has CDR1 MDHEN and CDR2 SYDVKM. The CDR3 totals 12 residues. The CDR3 loop is CASRTDRYGYTF. CDR3 sequence (DNA): TGTGCCAGCAGAACGGACAGGTACGGCTACACCTTC.

The rearrangement uses TRBV19 and TRBJ1-1; D uncertain. The CDR3 totals 15 residues. V lost 5 bases, J lost 2 bases, and 15 bases lay in between. Germline lookup yields CDR1 LNHDA and CDR2 SQIVND (reference sequence). The CDR3 sequence: CASSSEKRKNTEAFF. The CDR3 DNA reads TGTGCCAGTAGTTCAGAAAAGAGGAAAAACACTGAAGCTTTCTTT.